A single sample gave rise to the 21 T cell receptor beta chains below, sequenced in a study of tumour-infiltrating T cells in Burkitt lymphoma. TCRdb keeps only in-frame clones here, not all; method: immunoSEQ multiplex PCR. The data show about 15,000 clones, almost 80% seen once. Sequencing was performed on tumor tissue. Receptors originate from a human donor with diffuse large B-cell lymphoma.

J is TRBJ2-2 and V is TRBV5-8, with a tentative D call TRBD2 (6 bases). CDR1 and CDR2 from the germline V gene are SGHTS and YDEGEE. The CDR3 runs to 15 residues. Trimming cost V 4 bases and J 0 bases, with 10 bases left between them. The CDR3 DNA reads TGTGCCAGCAGCCGCGGGGAGCCGAACACCGGGGAGCTGTTTTTT. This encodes CASSRGEPNTGELFF.

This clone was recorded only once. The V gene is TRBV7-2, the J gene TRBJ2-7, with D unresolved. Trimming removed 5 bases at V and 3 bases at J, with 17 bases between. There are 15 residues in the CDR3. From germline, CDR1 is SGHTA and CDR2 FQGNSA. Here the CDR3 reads CASSPYGPTGYEQYF. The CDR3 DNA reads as TGTGCCAGCAGCCCCTACGGTCCGACGGGCTACGAGCAGTACTTC. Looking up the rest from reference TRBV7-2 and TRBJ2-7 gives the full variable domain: GAGVSQSPSNKVTEKGKDVELRCDPISGHTALYWYRQSLGQGLEFLIYFQGNSAPDKSGLPSDRFSAERTGGSVSTLTIQRTQQEDSAVYLCASSPYGPTGYEQYFGPGTRLTVT.

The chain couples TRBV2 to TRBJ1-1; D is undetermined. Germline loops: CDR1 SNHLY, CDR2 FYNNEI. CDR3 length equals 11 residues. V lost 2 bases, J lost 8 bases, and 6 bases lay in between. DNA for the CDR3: TGTGCCAGCAGTGAAATGTCAGAAGCTTTCTTT. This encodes CASSEMSEAFF.

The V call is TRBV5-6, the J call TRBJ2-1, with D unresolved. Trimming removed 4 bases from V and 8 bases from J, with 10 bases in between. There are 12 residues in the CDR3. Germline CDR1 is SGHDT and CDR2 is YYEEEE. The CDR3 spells CASSLIRDEQFF. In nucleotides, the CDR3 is TGTGCCAGCAGCCTGATCCGCGATGAGCAGTTCTTC.

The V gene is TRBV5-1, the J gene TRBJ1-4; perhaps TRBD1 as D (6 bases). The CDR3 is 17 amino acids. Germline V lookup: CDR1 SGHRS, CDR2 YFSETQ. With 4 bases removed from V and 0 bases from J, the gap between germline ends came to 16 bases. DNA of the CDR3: TGCGCCAGCAGCCCCTGGACAGATTTCGCAACTAATGAAAAACTGTTTTTT. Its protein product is CASSPWTDFATNEKLFF.

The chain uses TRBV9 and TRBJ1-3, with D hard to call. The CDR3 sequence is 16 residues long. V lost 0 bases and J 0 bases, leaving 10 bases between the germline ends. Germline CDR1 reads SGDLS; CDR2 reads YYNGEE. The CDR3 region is CASSVGLSSSGNTIYF. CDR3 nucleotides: TGTGCCAGCAGCGTAGGTCTCTCGAGCTCTGGAAACACCATATATTTT.

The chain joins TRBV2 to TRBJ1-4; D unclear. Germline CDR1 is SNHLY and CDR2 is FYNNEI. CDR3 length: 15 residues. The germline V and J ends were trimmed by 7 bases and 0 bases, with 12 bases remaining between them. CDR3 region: CASKKGPATNEKLFF. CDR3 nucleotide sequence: TGTGCCAGCAAGAAGGGTCCAGCAACTAATGAAAAACTGTTTTTT.

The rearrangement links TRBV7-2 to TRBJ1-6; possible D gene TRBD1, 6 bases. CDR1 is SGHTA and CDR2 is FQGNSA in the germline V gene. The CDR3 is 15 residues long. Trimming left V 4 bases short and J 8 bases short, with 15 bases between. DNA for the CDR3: TGTGCCAGCAGCTCCCCACGGGGGCTAGATTCACCCCTCCACTTT. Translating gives CASSSPRGLDSPLHF.

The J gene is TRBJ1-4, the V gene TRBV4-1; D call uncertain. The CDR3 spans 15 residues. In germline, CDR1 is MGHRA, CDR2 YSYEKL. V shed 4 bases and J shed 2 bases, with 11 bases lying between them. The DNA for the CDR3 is TGCGCCAGCAGCCCGGGGAGTTACACTAATGAAAAACTGTTTTTT. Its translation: CASSPGSYTNEKLFF.

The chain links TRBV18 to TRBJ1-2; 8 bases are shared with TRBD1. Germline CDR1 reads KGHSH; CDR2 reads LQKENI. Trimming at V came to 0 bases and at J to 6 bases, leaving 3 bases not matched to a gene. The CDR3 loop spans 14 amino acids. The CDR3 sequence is CASSPPTGVHGYTF. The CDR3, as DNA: TGTGCCAGCTCACCACCGACAGGGGTCCATGGCTACACCTTC.

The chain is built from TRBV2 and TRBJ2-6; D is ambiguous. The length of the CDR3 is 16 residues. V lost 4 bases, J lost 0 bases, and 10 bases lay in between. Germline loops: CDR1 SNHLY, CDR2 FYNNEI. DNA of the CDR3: TGTGCCAGCAGTGCTGGTCTTAACTCTGGGGCCAACGTCCTGACTTTC. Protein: CASSAGLNSGANVLTF. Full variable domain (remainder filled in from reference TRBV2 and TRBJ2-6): EPEVTQTPSHQVTQMGQEVILRCVPISNHLYFYWYRQILGQKVEFLVSFYNNEISEKSEIFDDQFSVERPDGSNFTLKIRSTKLEDSAMYFCASSAGLNSGANVLTFGAGSRLTVL.

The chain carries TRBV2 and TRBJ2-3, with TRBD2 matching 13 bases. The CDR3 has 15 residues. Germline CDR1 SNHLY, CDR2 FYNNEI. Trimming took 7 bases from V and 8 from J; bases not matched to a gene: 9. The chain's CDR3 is CASTYGTSGIGTQYF. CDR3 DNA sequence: TGTGCCAGCACTTACGGGACTAGCGGGATTGGTACGCAGTATTTT.

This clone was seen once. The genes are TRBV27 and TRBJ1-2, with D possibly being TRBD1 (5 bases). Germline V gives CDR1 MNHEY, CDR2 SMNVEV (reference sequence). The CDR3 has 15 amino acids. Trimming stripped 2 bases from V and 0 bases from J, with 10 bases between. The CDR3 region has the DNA TGTGCCAGCAGTTTAGCGACGGGACCTAACTATGGCTACACCTTC. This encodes CASSLATGPNYGYTF.

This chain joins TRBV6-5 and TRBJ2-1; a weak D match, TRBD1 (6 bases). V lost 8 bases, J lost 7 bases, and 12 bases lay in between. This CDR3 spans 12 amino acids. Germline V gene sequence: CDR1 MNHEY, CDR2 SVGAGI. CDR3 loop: CASQGSGNEQFF. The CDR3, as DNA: TGTGCCAGCCAGGGGTCAGGGAATGAGCAGTTCTTC.

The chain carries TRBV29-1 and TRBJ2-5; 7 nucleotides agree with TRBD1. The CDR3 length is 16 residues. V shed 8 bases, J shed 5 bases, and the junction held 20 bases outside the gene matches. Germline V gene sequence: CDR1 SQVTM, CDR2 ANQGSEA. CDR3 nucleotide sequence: TGCAGCATTAGGAGGACAGGCAACCCTGGGGGCGAGACCCAGTACTTC. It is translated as CSIRRTGNPGGETQYF.

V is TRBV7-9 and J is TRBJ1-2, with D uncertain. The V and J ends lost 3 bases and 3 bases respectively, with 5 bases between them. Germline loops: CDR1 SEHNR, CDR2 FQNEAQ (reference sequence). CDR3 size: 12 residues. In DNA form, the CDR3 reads TGTGCCAGCAGCTTTGCGGACTATGGCTACACCTTC. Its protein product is CASSFADYGYTF.

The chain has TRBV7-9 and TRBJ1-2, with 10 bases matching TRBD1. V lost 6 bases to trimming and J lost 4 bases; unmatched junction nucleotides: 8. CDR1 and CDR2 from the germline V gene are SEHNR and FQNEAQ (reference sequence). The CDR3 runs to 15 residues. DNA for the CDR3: TGTGCCAGCAGTCCCGGGACAGGGGACTTCTATGGCTACACCTTC. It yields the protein CASSPGTGDFYGYTF.

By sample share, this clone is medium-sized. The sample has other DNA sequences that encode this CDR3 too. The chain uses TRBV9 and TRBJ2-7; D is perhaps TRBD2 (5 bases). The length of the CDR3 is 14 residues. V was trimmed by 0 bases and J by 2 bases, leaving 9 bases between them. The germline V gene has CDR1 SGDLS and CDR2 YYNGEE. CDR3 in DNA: TGTGCCAGCAGCGTAGAGGGAGTGCCCTACGAGCAGTACTTC. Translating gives CASSVEGVPYEQYF.

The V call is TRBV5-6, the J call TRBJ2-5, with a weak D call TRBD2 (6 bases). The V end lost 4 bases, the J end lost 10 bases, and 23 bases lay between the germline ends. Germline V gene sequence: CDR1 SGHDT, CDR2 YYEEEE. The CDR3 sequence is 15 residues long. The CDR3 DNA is TGTGCCAGCAGCCCCAGCGGGCGAGTCCAAGAAATCCAGTACTTC. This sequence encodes CASSPSGRVQEIQYF.

The CDR3 reads CSAGLPSGPYEQYF. The CDR3 region has the DNA TGCAGCGCCGGCTTACCTAGCGGTCCCTACGAGCAGTACTTC. This chain uses TRBV29-1 with TRBJ2-7, with 7 positions matching TRBD2. With V trimmed by 7 bases and J by 2 bases, 11 bases remained unmatched. Germline CDR1 and CDR2: SQVTM and ANQGSEA. The CDR3 consists of 14 residues.

The CDR3 sequence is CASSELAGNTEAFF. The CDR3 bases are TGTGCCAGCAGTGAATTAGCAGGAAACACTGAAGCTTTCTTT. This chain uses TRBV25-1 with TRBJ1-1, with no clear D. The CDR3 is 14 amino acids. V dropped 1 base and J dropped 2 bases, with 8 bases sitting between them. CDR1 and CDR2 (germline): MGHDK, SYGVNS.